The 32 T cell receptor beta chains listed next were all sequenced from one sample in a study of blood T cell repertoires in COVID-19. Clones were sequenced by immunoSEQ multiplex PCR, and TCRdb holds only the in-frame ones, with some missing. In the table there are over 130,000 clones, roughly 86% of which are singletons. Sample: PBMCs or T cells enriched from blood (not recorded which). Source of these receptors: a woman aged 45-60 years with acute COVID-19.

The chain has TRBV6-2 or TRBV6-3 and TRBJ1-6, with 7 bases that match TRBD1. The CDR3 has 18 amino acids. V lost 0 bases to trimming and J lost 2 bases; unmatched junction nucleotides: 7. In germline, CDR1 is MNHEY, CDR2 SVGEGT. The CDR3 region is CASSYSGRGSAYNSPLHF. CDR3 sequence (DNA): TGTGCCAGCAGTTACTCCGGCAGGGGGAGTGCCTATAATTCACCCCTCCACTTT.

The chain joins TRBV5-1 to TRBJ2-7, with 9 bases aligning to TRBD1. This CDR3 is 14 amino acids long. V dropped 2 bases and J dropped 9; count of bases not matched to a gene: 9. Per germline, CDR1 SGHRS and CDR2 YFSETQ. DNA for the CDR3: TGCGCCAGCAGCTTACGACAGGGGGATAGAGTGCAGTACTTC. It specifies CASSLRQGDRVQYF.

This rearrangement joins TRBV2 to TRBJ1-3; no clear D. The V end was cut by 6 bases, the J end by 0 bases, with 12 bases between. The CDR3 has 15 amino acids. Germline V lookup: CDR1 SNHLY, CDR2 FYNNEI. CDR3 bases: TGTGCCAGCAGAGGAGGACGGGCCTCTGGAAACACCATATATTTT. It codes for CASRGGRASGNTIYF.

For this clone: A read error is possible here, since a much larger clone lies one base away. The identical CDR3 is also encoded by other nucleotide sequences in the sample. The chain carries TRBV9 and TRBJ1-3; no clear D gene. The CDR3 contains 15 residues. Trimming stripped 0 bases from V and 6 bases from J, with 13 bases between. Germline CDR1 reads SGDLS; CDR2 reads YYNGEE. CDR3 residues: CASSVERETTNTIYF. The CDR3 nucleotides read TGTGCCAGCAGCGTAGAGAGGGAAACTACAAACACCATATATTTT.

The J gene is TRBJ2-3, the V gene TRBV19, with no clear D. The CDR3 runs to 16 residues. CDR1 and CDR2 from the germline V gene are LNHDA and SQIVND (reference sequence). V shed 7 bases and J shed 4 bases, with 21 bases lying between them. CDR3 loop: CASKDSPGPTPDTQYF. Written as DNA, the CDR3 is TGTGCCAGTAAAGATTCCCCGGGTCCTACCCCAGATACGCAGTATTTT.

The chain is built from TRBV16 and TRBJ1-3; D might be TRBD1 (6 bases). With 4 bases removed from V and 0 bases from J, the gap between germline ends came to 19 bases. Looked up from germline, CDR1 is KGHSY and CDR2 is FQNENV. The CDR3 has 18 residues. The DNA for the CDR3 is TGTGCCAGCAGCCGGGCCAGGGGAGCCAAACTCTCTGGAAACACCATATATTTT. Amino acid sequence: CASSRARGAKLSGNTIYF.

In DNA, the CDR3 is TGTGCCAGCAGTCCAAGTGTCAGGGGGGCGCAGGGTGGCTACACCTTC. This gives the protein CASSPSVRGAQGGYTF. This chain connects TRBV27 to TRBJ1-2; 7 nucleotides align to TRBD1. Germline V lookup: CDR1 MNHEY, CDR2 SMNVEV (reference sequence). The V gene end was trimmed by 5 bases and the J gene end by 7 bases; junction bases not matched to a gene: 16. This CDR3 comprises 16 residues.

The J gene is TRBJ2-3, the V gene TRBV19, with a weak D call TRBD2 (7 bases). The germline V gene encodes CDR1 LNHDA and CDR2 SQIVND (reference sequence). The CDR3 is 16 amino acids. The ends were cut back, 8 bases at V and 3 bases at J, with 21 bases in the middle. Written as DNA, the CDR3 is TGTGCCAGTGGGGGGGAGGGACATTCCCGAACAGATACGCAGTATTTT. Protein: CASGGEGHSRTDTQYF.

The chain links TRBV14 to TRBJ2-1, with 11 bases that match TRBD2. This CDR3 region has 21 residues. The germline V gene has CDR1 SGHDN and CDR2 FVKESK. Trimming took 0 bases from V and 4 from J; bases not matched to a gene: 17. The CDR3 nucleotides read TGTGCCAGCAGCCAAGATCAGTATCAAACTAGCGGGAGCAGTAGTTACAATGAGCAGTTCTTC. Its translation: CASSQDQYQTSGSSSYNEQFF.

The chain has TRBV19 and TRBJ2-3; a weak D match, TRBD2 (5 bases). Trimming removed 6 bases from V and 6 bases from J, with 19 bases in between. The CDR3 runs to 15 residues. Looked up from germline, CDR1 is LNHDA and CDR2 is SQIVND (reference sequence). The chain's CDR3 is CASSTIDYAKDTQYF. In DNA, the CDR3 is TGTGCCAGTAGCACTATAGACTACGCCAAGGATACGCAGTATTTT. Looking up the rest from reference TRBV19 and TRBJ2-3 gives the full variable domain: DGGITQSPKYLFRKEGQNVTLSCEQNLNHDAMYWYRQDPGQGLRLIYYSQIVNDFQKGDIAEGYSVSREKKESFPLTVTSAQKNPTAFYLCASSTIDYAKDTQYFGPGTRLTVL.

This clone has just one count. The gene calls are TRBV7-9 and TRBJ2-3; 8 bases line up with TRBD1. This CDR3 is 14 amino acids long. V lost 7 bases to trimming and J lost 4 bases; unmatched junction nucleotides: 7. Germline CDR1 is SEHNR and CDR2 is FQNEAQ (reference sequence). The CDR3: CASTGRGQADTQYF. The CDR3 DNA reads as TGTGCCAGCACCGGCAGGGGGCAAGCAGATACGCAGTATTTT. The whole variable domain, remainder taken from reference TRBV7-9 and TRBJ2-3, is DTGVSQNPRHKITKRGQNVTFRCDPISEHNRLYWYRQTLGQGPEFLTYFQNEAQLEKSRLLSDRFSAERPKGSFSTLEIQRTEQGDSAMYLCASTGRGQADTQYFGPGTRLTVL.

DNA of the CDR3: TGTGCCAGCAGCCTAGGCGGGGCAACAGGGGGCGCTTGGGGCTACACCTTC. This gives the protein CASSLGGATGGAWGYTF. The rearrangement uses TRBV11-2 and TRBJ1-2; 9 positions agree with TRBD1. From germline, CDR1 is SGHAT and CDR2 FQNNGV. J lost 8 bases, V lost 5 bases, and 18 bases had no gene match. The CDR3 length is 17 residues.

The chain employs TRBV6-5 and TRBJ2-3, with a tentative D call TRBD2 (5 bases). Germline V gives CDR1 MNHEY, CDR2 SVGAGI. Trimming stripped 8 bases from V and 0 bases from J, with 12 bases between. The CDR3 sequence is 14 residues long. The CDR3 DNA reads TGTGCCAGCGTTTGGACTTCTAGCACAGATACGCAGTATTTT. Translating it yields CASVWTSSTDTQYF.

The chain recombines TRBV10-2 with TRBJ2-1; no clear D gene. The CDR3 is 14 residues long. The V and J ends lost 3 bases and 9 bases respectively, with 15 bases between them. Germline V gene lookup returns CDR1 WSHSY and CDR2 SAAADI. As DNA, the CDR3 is TGCGCCAGCAGTGACCAAGGCCCGCTAGGTGAGCAGTTCTTC. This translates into CASSDQGPLGEQFF.

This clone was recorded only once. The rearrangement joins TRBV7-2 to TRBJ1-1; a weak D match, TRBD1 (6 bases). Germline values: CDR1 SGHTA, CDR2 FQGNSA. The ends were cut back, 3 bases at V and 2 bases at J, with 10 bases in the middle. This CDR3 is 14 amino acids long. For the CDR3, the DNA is TGTGCCAGCAGCTTCGGGGGGGCCAACACTGAAGCTTTCTTT. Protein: CASSFGGANTEAFF.

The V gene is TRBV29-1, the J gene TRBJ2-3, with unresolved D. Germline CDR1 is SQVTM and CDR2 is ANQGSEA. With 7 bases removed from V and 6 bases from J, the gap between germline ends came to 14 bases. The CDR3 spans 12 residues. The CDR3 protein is CSADTESDTQYF. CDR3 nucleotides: TGCAGCGCCGACACCGAATCCGATACGCAGTATTTT.

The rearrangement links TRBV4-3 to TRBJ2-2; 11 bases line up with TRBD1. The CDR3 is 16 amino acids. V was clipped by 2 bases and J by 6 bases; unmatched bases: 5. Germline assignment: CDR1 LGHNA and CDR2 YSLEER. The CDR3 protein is CASSQSGTGGSGELFF. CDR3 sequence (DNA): TGCGCCAGCAGCCAATCCGGGACAGGGGGATCCGGGGAGCTGTTTTTT.

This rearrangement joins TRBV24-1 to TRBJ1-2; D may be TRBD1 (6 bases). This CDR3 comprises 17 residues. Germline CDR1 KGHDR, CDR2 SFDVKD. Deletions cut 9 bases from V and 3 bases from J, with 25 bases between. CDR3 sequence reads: CATERGRGGLGDYGYTF. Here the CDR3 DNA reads TGTGCCACCGAACGGGGCAGGGGTGGGTTGGGGGACTATGGCTACACCTTC.

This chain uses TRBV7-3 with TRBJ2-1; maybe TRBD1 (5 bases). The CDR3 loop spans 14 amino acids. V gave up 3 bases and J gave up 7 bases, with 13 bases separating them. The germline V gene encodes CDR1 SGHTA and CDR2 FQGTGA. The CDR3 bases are TGTGCCAGCAGCTTTGGGGCGGCCCGGAATGAGCAGTTCTTC. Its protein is CASSFGAARNEQFF.

The CDR3, as DNA: TGTGCCAGCTCCCGATCCGCGTGGGGGGAAGAAAAACTGTTTTTT. Amino acid sequence: CASSRSAWGEEKLFF. V usage is TRBV18 and J usage is TRBJ1-4; tentative D call: TRBD1 (5 bases). Trimming took off 6 bases at V and 8 bases at J, with 19 bases between the two ends. The CDR3 has 15 amino acids. CDR1 is KGHSH, CDR2 LQKENI, per germline.

The DNA of the CDR3 is TGTGCCACCAGTGATTCAGGAGCGGGAGAGGCAGATACGCAGTATTTT. This codes for CATSDSGAGEADTQYF. The V call is TRBV24-1, the J call TRBJ2-3; 8 bases line up with TRBD2. The CDR3 runs to 16 residues. J was trimmed by 4 bases and V by 2 bases; bases with no gene match: 7. The germline V gene encodes CDR1 KGHDR and CDR2 SFDVKD.

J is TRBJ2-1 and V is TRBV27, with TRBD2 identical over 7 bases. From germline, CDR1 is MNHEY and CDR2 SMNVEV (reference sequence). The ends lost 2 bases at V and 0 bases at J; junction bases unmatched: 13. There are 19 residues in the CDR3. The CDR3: CASSLEPGLADNSYNEQFF. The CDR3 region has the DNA TGTGCCAGCAGTTTAGAACCCGGGCTAGCGGACAACTCCTACAATGAGCAGTTCTTC.

The CDR3 is CASSYWRGTEAFF. CDR3 bases: TGTGCCAGCAGTTACTGGAGGGGCACTGAAGCTTTCTTT. The genes are TRBV6-2 or TRBV6-3 and TRBJ1-1; D possibly corresponds to TRBD1 (5 bases). The CDR3 has 13 amino acids. Per the germline V gene, CDR1 is MNHEY and CDR2 is SVGEGT. V gave up 1 base and J gave up 4 bases, with 7 bases separating them.

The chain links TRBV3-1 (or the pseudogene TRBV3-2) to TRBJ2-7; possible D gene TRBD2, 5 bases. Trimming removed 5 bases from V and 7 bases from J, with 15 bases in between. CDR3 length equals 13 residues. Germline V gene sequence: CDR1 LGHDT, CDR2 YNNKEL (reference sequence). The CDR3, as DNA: TGTGCCAGCAGCTTCCCGGGGTTTAGAGAGCAGTACTTC. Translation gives CASSFPGFREQYF.

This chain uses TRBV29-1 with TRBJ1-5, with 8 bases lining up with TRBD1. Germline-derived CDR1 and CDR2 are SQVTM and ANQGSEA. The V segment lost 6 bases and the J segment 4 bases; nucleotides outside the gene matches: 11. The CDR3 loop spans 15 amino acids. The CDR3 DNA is TGCAGCGTCTCCTCCGGGACAGGCGAGAATCAGCCCCAGCATTTT. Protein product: CSVSSGTGENQPQHF.

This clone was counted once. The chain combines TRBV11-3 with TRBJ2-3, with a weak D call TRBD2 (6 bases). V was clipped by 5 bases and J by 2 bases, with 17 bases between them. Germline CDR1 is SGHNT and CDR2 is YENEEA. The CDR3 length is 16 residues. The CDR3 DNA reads TGTGCCAGCAGCCCCCAGAGTAGCGGCCTCACAGATACGCAGTATTTT. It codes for CASSPQSSGLTDTQYF.

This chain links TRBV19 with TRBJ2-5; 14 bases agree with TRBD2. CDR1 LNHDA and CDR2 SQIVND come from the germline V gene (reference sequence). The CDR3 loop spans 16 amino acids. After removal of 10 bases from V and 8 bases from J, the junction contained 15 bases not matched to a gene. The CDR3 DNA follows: TGTGCCACCAAAGGGGGACTAGCGGGAGAGGAGGGCACCCAGTACTTC. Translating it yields CATKGGLAGEEGTQYF.

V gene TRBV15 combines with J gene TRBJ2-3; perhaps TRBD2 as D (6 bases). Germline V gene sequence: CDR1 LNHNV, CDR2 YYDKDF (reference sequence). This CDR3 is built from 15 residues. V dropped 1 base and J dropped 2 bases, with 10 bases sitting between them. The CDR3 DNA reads TGTGCCACCAGCAGAGGGACTACGAACACAGATACGCAGTATTTT. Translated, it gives CATSRGTTNTDTQYF.

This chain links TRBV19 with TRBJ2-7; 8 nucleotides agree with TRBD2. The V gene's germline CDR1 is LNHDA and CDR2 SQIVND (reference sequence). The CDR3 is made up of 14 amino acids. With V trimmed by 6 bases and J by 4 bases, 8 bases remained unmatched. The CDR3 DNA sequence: TGTGCCAGTAGCCCACGTAGCGGGATATACGAGCAGTACTTC. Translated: CASSPRSGIYEQYF. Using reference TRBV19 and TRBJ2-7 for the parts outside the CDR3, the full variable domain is DGGITQSPKYLFRKEGQNVTLSCEQNLNHDAMYWYRQDPGQGLRLIYYSQIVNDFQKGDIAEGYSVSREKKESFPLTVTSAQKNPTAFYLCASSPRSGIYEQYFGPGTRLTVT.

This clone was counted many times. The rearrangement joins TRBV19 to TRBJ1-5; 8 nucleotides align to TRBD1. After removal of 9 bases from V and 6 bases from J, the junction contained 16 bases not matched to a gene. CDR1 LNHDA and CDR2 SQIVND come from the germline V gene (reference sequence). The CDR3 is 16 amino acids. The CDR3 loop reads CASRSDGAGGFQPQHF. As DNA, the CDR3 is TGTGCCAGCAGGAGTGACGGGGCAGGGGGCTTTCAGCCCCAGCATTTT. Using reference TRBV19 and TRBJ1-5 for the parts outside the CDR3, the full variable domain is DGGITQSPKYLFRKEGQNVTLSCEQNLNHDAMYWYRQDPGQGLRLIYYSQIVNDFQKGDIAEGYSVSREKKESFPLTVTSAQKNPTAFYLCASRSDGAGGFQPQHFGDGTRLSIL.

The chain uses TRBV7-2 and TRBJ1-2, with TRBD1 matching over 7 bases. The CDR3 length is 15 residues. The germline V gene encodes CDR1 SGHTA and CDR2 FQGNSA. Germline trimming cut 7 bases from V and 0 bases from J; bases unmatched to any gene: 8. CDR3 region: CASTRDSQTNYGYTF. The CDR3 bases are TGTGCCAGCACCCGGGACAGCCAGACTAACTATGGCTACACCTTC.

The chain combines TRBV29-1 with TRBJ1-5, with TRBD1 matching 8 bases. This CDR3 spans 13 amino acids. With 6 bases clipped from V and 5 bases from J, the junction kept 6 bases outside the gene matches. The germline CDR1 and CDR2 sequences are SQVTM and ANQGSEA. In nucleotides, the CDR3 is TGCAGCGTCTCGACAGGGGTGGATCAGCCCCAGCATTTT. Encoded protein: CSVSTGVDQPQHF. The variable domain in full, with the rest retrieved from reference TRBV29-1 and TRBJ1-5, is SAVISQKPSRDICQRGTSLTIQCQVDSQVTMMFWYRQQPGQSLTLIATANQGSEATYESGFVIDKFPISRPNLTFSTLTVSNMSPEDSSIYLCSVSTGVDQPQHFGDGTRLSIL.